The clone carrying this TCR beta chain was seen many times. The data belong to a study of T-cell reconstitution after alpha-beta-depleted transplantation in children. Germline loops: CDR1 DFQATT, CDR2 SNEGSKA (reference sequence). Between the trimmed V and J ends, which lost 7 bases and 6 bases, there was a span of 11 bases. The CDR3 contains 11 residues. Unique molecular identifiers tagged the TCRbeta library. Each CDR3 protein is one row after TCRdb ran MiXCR on the PCR reads. The sample contains over 550,000 distinct CDR3 sequences, 10% to 13% of which appear only once. The chain uses TRBV20-1 and TRBJ2-3; D might be TRBD2 (5 bases). The TCR was taken from a human donor who donated a stem cell graft to a child with acute myeloid leukemia. Sequencing used PBMCs from the stem cell graft donor, obtained from the stem cell graft. The CDR3 DNA reads as TGCAGTGGCCTAGCAAGGGATACGCAGTATTTT. It specifies CSGLARDTQYF.